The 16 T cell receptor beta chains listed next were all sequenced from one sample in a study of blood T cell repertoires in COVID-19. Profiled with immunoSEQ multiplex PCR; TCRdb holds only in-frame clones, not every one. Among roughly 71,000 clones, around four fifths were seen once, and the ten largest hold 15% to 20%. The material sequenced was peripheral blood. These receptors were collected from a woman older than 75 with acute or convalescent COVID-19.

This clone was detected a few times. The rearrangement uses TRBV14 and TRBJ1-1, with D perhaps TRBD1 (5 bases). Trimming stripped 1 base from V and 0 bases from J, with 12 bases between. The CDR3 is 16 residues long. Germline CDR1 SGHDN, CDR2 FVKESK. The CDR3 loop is CASSQVIRQMNTEAFF. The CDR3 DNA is TGTGCCAGCAGCCAAGTCATTAGACAGATGAACACTGAAGCTTTCTTT.

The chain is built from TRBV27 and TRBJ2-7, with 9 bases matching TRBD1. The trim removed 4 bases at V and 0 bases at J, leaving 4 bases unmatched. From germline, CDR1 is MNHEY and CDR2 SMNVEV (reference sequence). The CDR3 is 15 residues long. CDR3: CASSSQTGGSYEQYF. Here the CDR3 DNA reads TGTGCCAGCAGTTCCCAGACAGGGGGCTCCTACGAGCAGTACTTC.

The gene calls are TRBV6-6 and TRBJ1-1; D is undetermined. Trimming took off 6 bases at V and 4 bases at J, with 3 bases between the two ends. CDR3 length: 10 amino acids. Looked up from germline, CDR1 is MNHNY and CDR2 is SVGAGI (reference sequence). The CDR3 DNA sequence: TGTGCCAGCAGGCGCACTGAAGCTTTCTTT. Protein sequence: CASRRTEAFF.

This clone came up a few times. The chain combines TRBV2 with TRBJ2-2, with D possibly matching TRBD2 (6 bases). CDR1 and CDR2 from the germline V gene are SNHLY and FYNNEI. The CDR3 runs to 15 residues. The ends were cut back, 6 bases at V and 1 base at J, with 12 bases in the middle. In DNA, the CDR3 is TGTGCCAGCAGATCGGGTAGCGGGAACACCGGGGAGCTGTTTTTT. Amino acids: CASRSGSGNTGELFF.

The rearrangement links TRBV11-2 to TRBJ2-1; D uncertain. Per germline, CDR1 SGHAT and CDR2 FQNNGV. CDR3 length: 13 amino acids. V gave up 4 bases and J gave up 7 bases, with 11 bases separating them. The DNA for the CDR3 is TGTGCCAGCAGCTCCGAAAGGAGTAATGAGCAGTTCTTC. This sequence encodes CASSSERSNEQFF.

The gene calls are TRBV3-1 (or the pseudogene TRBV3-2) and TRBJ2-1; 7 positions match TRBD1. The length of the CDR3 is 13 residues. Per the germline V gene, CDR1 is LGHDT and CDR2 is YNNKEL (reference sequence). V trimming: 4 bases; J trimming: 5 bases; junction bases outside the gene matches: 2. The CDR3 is CASSLDRNNEQFF. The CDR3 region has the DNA TGTGCCAGCAGCCTGGACAGGAACAATGAGCAGTTCTTC.

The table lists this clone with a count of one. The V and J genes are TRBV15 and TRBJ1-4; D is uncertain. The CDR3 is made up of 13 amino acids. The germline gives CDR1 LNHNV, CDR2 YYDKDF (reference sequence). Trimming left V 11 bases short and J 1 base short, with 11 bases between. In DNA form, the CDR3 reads TGTGCCTCGCGGCGTGAAACTAATGAAAAACTGTTTTTT. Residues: CASRRETNEKLFF.

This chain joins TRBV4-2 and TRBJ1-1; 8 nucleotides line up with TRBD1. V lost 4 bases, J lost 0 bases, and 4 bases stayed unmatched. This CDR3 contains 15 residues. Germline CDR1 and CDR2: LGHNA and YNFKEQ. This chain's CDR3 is CASSRGGQVNTEAFF. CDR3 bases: TGTGCCAGCAGCCGAGGGGGACAGGTGAACACTGAAGCTTTCTTT.

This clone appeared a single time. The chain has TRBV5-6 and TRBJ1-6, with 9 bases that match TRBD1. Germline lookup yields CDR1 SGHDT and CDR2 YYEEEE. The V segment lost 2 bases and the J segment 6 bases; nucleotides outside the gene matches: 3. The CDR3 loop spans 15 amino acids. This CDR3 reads CASSFRTGVNSPLHF. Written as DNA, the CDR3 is TGTGCCAGCAGCTTCAGGACAGGGGTTAATTCACCCCTCCACTTT.

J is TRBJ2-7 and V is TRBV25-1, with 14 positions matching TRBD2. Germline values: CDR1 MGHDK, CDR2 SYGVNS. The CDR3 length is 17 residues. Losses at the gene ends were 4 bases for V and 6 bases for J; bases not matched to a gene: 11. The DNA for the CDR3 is TGTGCCAGCAGTGGGTTTGGGACTAGCGGGAGCGCTTTCGAGCAGTACTTC. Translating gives CASSGFGTSGSAFEQYF.

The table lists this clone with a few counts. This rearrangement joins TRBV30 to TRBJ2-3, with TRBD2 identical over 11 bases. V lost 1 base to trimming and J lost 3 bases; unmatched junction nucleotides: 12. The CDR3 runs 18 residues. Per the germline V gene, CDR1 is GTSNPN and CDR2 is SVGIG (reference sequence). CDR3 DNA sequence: TGTGCCTGGAGTGCCCGTCAAAATAGCGGGAGGGGTACAGATACGCAGTATTTT. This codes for CAWSARQNSGRGTDTQYF. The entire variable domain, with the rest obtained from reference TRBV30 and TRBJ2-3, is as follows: SQTIHQWPATLVQPVGSPLSLECTVEGTSNPNLYWYRQAAGRGLQLLFYSVGIGQISSEVPQNLSASRPQDRQFILSSKKLLLSDSGFYLCAWSARQNSGRGTDTQYFGPGTRLTVL.

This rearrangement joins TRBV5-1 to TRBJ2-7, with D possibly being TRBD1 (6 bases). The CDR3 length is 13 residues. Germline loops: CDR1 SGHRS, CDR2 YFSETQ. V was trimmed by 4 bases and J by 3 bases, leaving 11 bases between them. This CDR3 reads CASSDGQIYEQYF. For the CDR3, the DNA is TGCGCCAGCAGCGATGGACAGATCTACGAGCAGTACTTC.

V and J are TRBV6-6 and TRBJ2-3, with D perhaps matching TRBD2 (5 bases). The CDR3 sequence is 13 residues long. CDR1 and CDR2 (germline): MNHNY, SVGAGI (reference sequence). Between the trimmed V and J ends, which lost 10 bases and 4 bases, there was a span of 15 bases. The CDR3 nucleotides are TGTGCCACCACTAGGACTCTGCCAGATACGCAGTATTTT. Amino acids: CATTRTLPDTQYF.

The CDR3 reads CASSLGTGEETQYF. CDR3 DNA: TGCGCCAGCAGCCTTGGGACAGGGGAAGAGACCCAGTACTTC. This chain uses TRBV5-1 with TRBJ2-5; 10 bases match TRBD1. Germline trimming cut 4 bases from V and 3 bases from J; bases unmatched to any gene: 3. The CDR3 consists of 14 residues. CDR1 and CDR2 (germline): SGHRS, YFSETQ.

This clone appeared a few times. The CDR3 nucleotides are TGTGCCAGCAGCCTCGCAGACATCTATGGCTACACCTTC. Its protein product is CASSLADIYGYTF. The chain links TRBV3-1 (or the pseudogene TRBV3-2) to TRBJ1-2, with D unclear. The CDR3 is 13 amino acids. V lost 4 bases, J lost 4 bases, and 10 bases lay in between. From germline, CDR1 is LGHDT and CDR2 YNNKEL (reference sequence).

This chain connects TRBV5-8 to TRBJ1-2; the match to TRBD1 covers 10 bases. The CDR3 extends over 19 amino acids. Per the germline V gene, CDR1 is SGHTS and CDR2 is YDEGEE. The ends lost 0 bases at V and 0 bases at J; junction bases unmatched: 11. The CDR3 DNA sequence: TGTGCCAGCAGCTTGGGACAGGGGGCGCTAAGTCCCCCTAACTATGGCTACACCTTC. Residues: CASSLGQGALSPPNYGYTF.